This is a list of T cell receptor beta chains from one sample in a study of T-cell memory formation after mild COVID-19. TCRdb re-derived calls from the 5' RACE reads in MiXCR, one entry per CDR3 protein. Of 240,000 or so distinct CDR3 sequences listed, roughly 9.4% are singletons. Material for sequencing was PBMCs or a T cell subset sorted from them (not recorded which). The receptors here all came from a man aged 18-30 years who had mild COVID-19 (a few samples of this study predate the infection). Cell type and time point are not known. Each CDR3 is given with its conserved first and last residue. A D gene is named only where the DNA matches it firmly. Clone size is stated in some rows and not others, as once, few, many or a class when expanded.

D,size,V,J,length,CDR3,DNA
NA,few,TRBV7-7,TRBJ2-3,14,CASSSLSGPDTQYF,TGTGCTAGCAGCTCCCTCTCAGGCCCAGATACGCAGTATTTT
TRBD1,many,TRBV7-9,TRBJ1-5,15,CASSLGWDREQPQHF,TGTGCCAGCAGCTTGGGTTGGGACAGGGAGCAGCCCCAGCATTTT
NA,few,TRBV29-1,TRBJ1-2,14,CSATSGRTNYGYTF,TGCAGCGCCACATCGGGACGGACCAACTATGGCTACACCTTC
NA,many,TRBV24-1,TRBJ2-5,14,CATSDLGTQETQYF,TGTGCCACCAGTGATTTAGGGACCCAAGAGACCCAGTACTTC
TRBD2,NA,TRBV4-1,TRBJ2-1,14,CASTGGGASGEQFF,TGCGCCAGCACAGGCGGGGGGGCGTCCGGTGAGCAGTTCTTC
NA,few,TRBV12-3/TRBV12-4,TRBJ1-2,12,CASSLRQEGYTF,TGTGCCAGCAGCCTTCGACAGGAGGGCTACACCTTC
NA,few,TRBV6-2/TRBV6-3,TRBJ2-5,13,CASSYRTQETQYF,TGTGCCAGCAGTTACAGGACCCAAGAGACCCAGTACTTC
NA,many,TRBV12-3/TRBV12-4,TRBJ2-5,14,CASSFQGVQETQYF,TGTGCCAGCAGTTTTCAGGGAGTCCAAGAGACCCAGTACTTC
NA,NA,TRBV6-5,TRBJ2-4,15,CASSLRGAAKNIQYF,TGTGCCAGCAGCCTCCGGGGGGCGGCCAAAAACATTCAGTACTTC
TRBD2,few,TRBV5-1,TRBJ2-3,16,CASSLGLAGLGDTQYF,TGCGCCAGCAGCTTGGGACTAGCGGGGCTAGGAGATACGCAGTATTTT
NA,NA,TRBV10-3,TRBJ1-1,13,CAIEKDENTEAFF,TGTGCCATCGAGAAAGATGAGAACACTGAAGCTTTCTTT
TRBD1,NA,TRBV28,TRBJ2-1,16,CASRTLTRDREHEQFF,TGTGCCAGCAGGACACTCACCCGGGACAGGGAACATGAGCAGTTCTTC
NA,many,TRBV12-3/TRBV12-4,TRBJ2-5,13,CASSVALSGTQYF,TGTGCCAGCAGCGTGGCCCTTTCCGGGACCCAGTACTTC
NA,many,TRBV7-6,TRBJ1-5,16,CASIWGARTLSRPQHF,TGTGCCAGCATCTGGGGGGCTCGTACCCTCTCGAGGCCCCAGCATTTT
TRBD2,many,TRBV25-1,TRBJ2-1,17,CASSEGTSASVDNEQFF,TGTGCCAGCAGTGAGGGAACTAGCGCTTCGGTGGACAATGAGCAGTTCTTC
NA,many,TRBV5-1,TRBJ1-1,14,CASSYGTPNTEAFF,TGCGCCAGCAGCTACGGGACACCGAACACTGAAGCTTTCTTT
TRBD1,NA,TRBV12-3/TRBV12-4,TRBJ1-6,15,CASSLVTGGESPLHF,TGTGCCAGCAGCTTAGTCACAGGGGGCGAGTCACCCCTCCACTTT
TRBD2,NA,TRBV7-2,TRBJ2-5,18,CASSSRKGTSGLQETQYF,TGTGCCAGCAGCTCTAGGAAGGGGACTAGCGGTCTCCAAGAGACCCAGTACTTC
TRBD2,few,TRBV7-9,TRBJ2-2,14,CASSLSGDTGELFF,TGTGCCAGCAGCTTGAGCGGGGACACCGGGGAGCTGTTTTTT
NA,NA,TRBV5-1,TRBJ2-7,13,CASSGSGPYEQYF,TGCGCCAGCAGCGGTTCTGGGCCCTACGAGCAGTACTTC
NA,few,TRBV24-1,TRBJ2-3,16,CATSATDRPTVDTQYF,TGTGCCACCAGTGCCACCGACAGGCCCACCGTGGATACGCAGTATTTT
NA,many,TRBV7-9,TRBJ2-1,15,CASSSQGGSYNEQFF,TGTGCCAGCAGCTCCCAGGGGGGCTCCTACAATGAGCAGTTCTTC
NA,NA,TRBV13,TRBJ2-2,12,CASSLLTGELFF,TGTGCCAGCAGCTTGTTAACCGGGGAGCTGTTTTTT
NA,many,TRBV7-6,TRBJ2-3,16,CASSLRSWTSTDTQYF,TGTGCCAGCAGCTTGAGGTCCTGGACTAGCACAGATACGCAGTATTTT
NA,few,TRBV5-1,TRBJ2-5,15,CASSSLGQIQETQYF,TGCGCCAGCAGCTCCCTGGGGCAGATACAAGAGACCCAGTACTTC
TRBD2,NA,TRBV9,TRBJ2-3,14,CASSVQRGGYTQYF,TGTGCCAGCAGCGTTCAGCGGGGGGGCTATACGCAGTATTTT
NA,few,TRBV3-1,TRBJ2-1,16,CASSQVGRGKYNEQFF,TGTGCCAGCAGCCAAGTGGGCAGGGGAAAATACAATGAGCAGTTCTTC
NA,NA,TRBV6-5,TRBJ1-6,15,CASSGQGTGGSPLHF,TGTGCCAGCAGCGGACAAGGGACTGGGGGTTCACCCCTCCACTTT
NA,few,TRBV5-5,TRBJ2-4,16,CASSLVYRAAKNIQYF,TGTGCCAGCAGCTTGGTGTACAGGGCAGCCAAAAACATTCAGTACTTC
NA,NA,TRBV2,TRBJ2-5,14,CASSDLTVMETQYF,TGTGCCAGCAGTGATTTAACCGTAATGGAGACCCAGTACTTC
NA,NA,TRBV7-3,TRBJ2-2,13,CASSLPPAGELFF,TGTGCCAGCAGCTTACCCCCCGCCGGGGAGCTGTTTTTT
NA,medium-sized,TRBV29-1,TRBJ2-2,13,CSVDGLGTGELFF,TGCAGCGTTGACGGCCTAGGCACCGGGGAGCTGTTTTTT
TRBD1,NA,TRBV20-1,TRBJ1-6,14,CSAEEQGLDSPLHF,TGCAGTGCTGAGGAACAGGGGTTGGATTCACCCCTCCACTTT
TRBD2,many,TRBV15,TRBJ2-7,16,CATSEGVAGASYEQYF,TGTGCCACCAGCGAGGGGGTAGCGGGGGCCTCCTACGAGCAGTACTTC
NA,few,TRBV28,TRBJ2-5,15,CASSLASPYQETQYF,TGTGCCAGCAGTTTGGCTAGTCCCTACCAAGAGACCCAGTACTTC
TRBD2,NA,TRBV7-9,TRBJ2-1,16,CASTPRGTSGYNEQFF,TGTGCCAGCACCCCCCGCGGGACTAGCGGGTACAATGAGCAGTTCTTC
NA,NA,TRBV6-2/TRBV6-3,TRBJ2-7,12,CASSYSIYEQYF,TGTGCCAGCAGTTACTCGATCTACGAGCAGTACTTC
NA,NA,TRBV12-3/TRBV12-4,TRBJ1-4,13,CASRRDSLEKLFF,TGTGCCAGCAGACGGGACTCCCTGGAAAAACTGTTTTTT
NA,few,TRBV29-1,TRBJ2-1,13,CSVPDWGDNEQFF,TGCAGCGTGCCGGATTGGGGGGACAATGAGCAGTTCTTC
TRBD1,few,TRBV20-1,TRBJ2-1,13,CGLDRDRGDEQFF,TGCGGATTAGACCGGGACAGGGGCGATGAGCAGTTCTTC
NA,few,TRBV7-9,TRBJ2-1,13,CASSSSPHMEQFF,TGTGCCAGCAGCTCCAGCCCCCACATGGAGCAGTTCTTC
NA,NA,TRBV20-1,TRBJ1-2,12,CSARGRNYGYTF,TGCAGTGCTAGAGGCAGAAACTATGGCTACACCTTC
NA,few,TRBV9,TRBJ1-5,15,CASSAEEDLIEPQHF,TGTGCCAGCAGCGCAGAGGAGGATCTTATCGAGCCCCAGCATTTT
NA,few,TRBV5-1,TRBJ1-1,13,CASSSLRRGEAFF,TGCGCCAGCAGCTCACTTCGGCGAGGCGAAGCTTTCTTT
NA,NA,TRBV5-5,TRBJ1-5,14,CASSLGAAGQPQHF,TGTGCCAGCAGCTTGGGGGCTGCGGGTCAGCCCCAGCATTTT
NA,NA,TRBV9,TRBJ1-4,17,CASSVGFSGQPLEKLFF,TGTGCCAGCAGCGTAGGGTTCAGCGGACAACCCCTTGAAAAACTGTTTTTT
TRBD2,many,TRBV20-1,TRBJ2-1,14,CSASGLAGNNEQFF,TGCAGTGCTAGCGGACTAGCGGGTAACAATGAGCAGTTCTTC
NA,many,TRBV27,TRBJ1-2,13,CASSLGGSYGYTF,TGTGCCAGCAGTTTGGGGGGGTCCTATGGCTACACCTTC
NA,NA,TRBV12-3/TRBV12-4,TRBJ2-7,14,CASSLFQDAYEQYF,TGTGCCAGCAGTTTATTTCAGGACGCCTACGAGCAGTACTTC
NA,NA,TRBV6-2/TRBV6-3,TRBJ1-2,13,CASSPYRFYGYTF,TGTGCCAGCAGTCCCTACAGGTTCTATGGCTACACCTTC
NA,many,TRBV12-3/TRBV12-4,TRBJ2-7,12,CASSPTGHEQYF,TGTGCCAGCAGCCCGACGGGCCACGAGCAGTACTTC
TRBD2,many,TRBV29-1,TRBJ2-5,14,CSVAYQSGGETQYF,TGCAGCGTTGCGTACCAAAGCGGGGGGGAGACCCAGTACTTC
NA,few,TRBV24-1,TRBJ2-5,14,CATSDSQGAETQYF,TGTGCCACCAGTGATTCCCAGGGCGCCGAGACCCAGTACTTC
TRBD1,once,TRBV6-2/TRBV6-3,TRBJ1-6,13,CASRQGWNSPLHF,TGTGCCAGCAGACAGGGGTGGAATTCACCCCTCCACTTT